The entry below describes one T cell receptor (beta chain). The data belong to a study of blood T cell repertoires in COVID-19. Study context: The origin of the acute and convalescent COVID-19 samples was the United States, Italy and Spain. PBMCs, B-cell-depleted T cells, or T cells provided the cDNA or gDNA that made up the material.

CDR1 is SGHRS, CDR2 YFSETQ, per germline. This CDR3 is 14 amino acids long. V dropped 1 base and J dropped 3; count of bases not matched to a gene: 3. Original processing notes: Reference gene primers were amplified, and this amplification served to estimate nucleated cell counts. Some clones are missing from TCRdb's copy, which holds only in-frame ones; the method was immunoSEQ multiplex PCR. For V, J and clone size, that table is used; D and trimming come from the DNA. The repertoire holds about 410,000 clones, about 89% seen once, with 1.5% to 1.8% in the top ten. Patients of the Seattle cohort, enrolled during active infection, were followed longitudinally.

The sequence derives from a woman aged 40 to 50 with COVID-19, enrolled during active disease. The chain has TRBV5-1 and TRBJ1-2, with 7 bases identical to TRBD1. Sequenced material: peripheral blood. CDR3 DNA sequence: TGCGCCAGCAGCTTGACCACAGGGGACTATGGCTACACCTTC. Translated: CASSLTTGDYGYTF.